These T cell receptor beta chains were read from a single sample in a study of cytomegalovirus exposure and HLA in healthy donors. Clones were read by immunoSEQ multiplex PCR, and TCRdb kept only the in-frame ones, dropping some. In the table there are 250,000 to 400,000 clones, around 90% of which are singletons. Sequencing input: PBMCs. The source is a woman aged 25 to 45 in good health and CMV-seropositive. The CDR3 runs from the conserved cysteine through the conserved F or W. D genes are given only for firm matches. The size entry is marked missing in some rows and otherwise reads once, few, many or a size class.

d_gene: -
j_gene: TRBJ2-1
abundance: -
v_gene: TRBV20-1
CDR3aa: CSARDFRQFF
CDR3nt: TGCAGTGCTAGAGATTTTCGGCAGTTCTTC

d_gene: -
j_gene: TRBJ2-1
abundance: once
v_gene: TRBV5-6
CDR3aa: CASSYKTLGPQYNEQFF
CDR3nt: TGTGCCAGCAGCTATAAGACCTTGGGCCCACAATACAATGAGCAGTTCTTC

d_gene: -
j_gene: TRBJ2-1
abundance: -
v_gene: TRBV6-5
CDR3aa: CASSYSGGRGANEQFF
CDR3nt: TGTGCCAGCAGTTACTCGGGAGGTCGGGGGGCGAATGAGCAGTTCTTC

d_gene: -
j_gene: TRBJ2-7
abundance: -
v_gene: TRBV28
CDR3aa: CASSLVKSEQYF
CDR3nt: TGTGCCAGCAGTTTAGTCAAGTCCGAGCAGTACTTC

d_gene: -
j_gene: TRBJ1-2
abundance: once
v_gene: TRBV28
CDR3aa: CASSLYVQGQGYTF
CDR3nt: TGTGCCAGCAGTTTATATGTACAGGGCCAAGGCTACACCTTC

d_gene: TRBD1
j_gene: TRBJ1-1
abundance: -
v_gene: TRBV7-7
CDR3aa: CASSPWTGALNTEAFF
CDR3nt: TGTGCCAGCAGCCCATGGACAGGGGCCCTGAACACTGAAGCTTTCTTT

d_gene: -
j_gene: TRBJ2-7
abundance: -
v_gene: TRBV27
CDR3aa: CASSFGRAYEQYF
CDR3nt: TGTGCCAGCAGTTTTGGCAGGGCCTACGAGCAGTACTTC

d_gene: -
j_gene: TRBJ2-2
abundance: -
v_gene: TRBV30
CDR3aa: CAWPRVTGELFF
CDR3nt: TGTGCCTGGCCCAGGGTTACCGGGGAGCTGTTTTTT

d_gene: -
j_gene: TRBJ2-4
abundance: -
v_gene: TRBV5-1
CDR3aa: CASSLVGGIAKNIQYF
CDR3nt: TGCGCCAGCAGCTTGGTGGGGGGAATCGCCAAAAACATTCAGTACTTC

d_gene: -
j_gene: TRBJ2-7
abundance: -
v_gene: TRBV5-6
CDR3aa: CASSLGTVHEQYF
CDR3nt: TGTGCCAGCAGCTTGGGGACAGTCCACGAGCAGTACTTC

d_gene: -
j_gene: TRBJ1-2
abundance: -
v_gene: TRBV5-1
CDR3aa: CASSLAPDYGYTF
CDR3nt: TGCGCCAGCAGCTTAGCGCCAGACTATGGCTACACCTTC

d_gene: TRBD1
j_gene: TRBJ2-7
abundance: -
v_gene: TRBV19
CDR3aa: CASSPGTGRSYEQYF
CDR3nt: TGTGCCAGTAGTCCAGGGACAGGGCGGTCCTACGAGCAGTACTTC

d_gene: -
j_gene: TRBJ1-2
abundance: -
v_gene: TRBV9
CDR3aa: CASRGTPRRDGYTF
CDR3nt: TGTGCCAGCAGGGGGACCCCCCGGAGGGATGGCTACACCTTC

d_gene: TRBD2
j_gene: TRBJ2-3
abundance: -
v_gene: TRBV2
CDR3aa: CASSPSGVSTDTQYF
CDR3nt: TGTGCCAGCAGCCCTAGCGGAGTTAGCACAGATACGCAGTATTTT

d_gene: -
j_gene: TRBJ1-2
abundance: -
v_gene: TRBV21-1
CDR3aa: CASRDQVNYGYTF
CDR3nt: TGTGCCAGCAGGGATCAGGTCAACTATGGCTACACCTTC

d_gene: -
j_gene: TRBJ2-5
abundance: -
v_gene: TRBV2
CDR3aa: CASSVGTLGEETQYF
CDR3nt: TGTGCCAGCAGTGTAGGCACCCTAGGAGAAGAGACCCAGTACTTC

d_gene: TRBD1
j_gene: TRBJ2-2
abundance: -
v_gene: TRBV6-6
CDR3aa: CASSRQGTGELFF
CDR3nt: TGTGCCAGCAGTAGACAGGGCACCGGGGAGCTGTTTTTT

d_gene: TRBD1
j_gene: TRBJ2-5
abundance: -
v_gene: TRBV28
CDR3aa: CASSSQGTGGIPQYF
CDR3nt: TGTGCCAGCAGTTCCCAGGGGACAGGGGGGATTCCCCAGTACTTC

d_gene: -
j_gene: TRBJ1-6
abundance: -
v_gene: TRBV5-8
CDR3aa: CASSLGTVNSPLHF
CDR3nt: TGTGCCAGCAGCCTAGGGACCGTTAATTCACCCCTCCACTTT

d_gene: -
j_gene: TRBJ1-2
abundance: -
v_gene: TRBV5-4
CDR3aa: CASSSPQVYGYTF
CDR3nt: TGTGCCAGCAGCTCGCCCCAGGTCTATGGCTACACCTTC

d_gene: TRBD2
j_gene: TRBJ2-7
abundance: -
v_gene: TRBV7-3
CDR3aa: CASSFRKPILAGGAYEQYF
CDR3nt: TGTGCCAGCAGCTTCCGGAAACCTATTCTAGCGGGAGGGGCCTACGAGCAGTACTTC

d_gene: -
j_gene: TRBJ1-5
abundance: -
v_gene: TRBV19
CDR3aa: CASSPPVKNDQPQHF
CDR3nt: TGTGCCAGTAGTCCCCCTGTCAAGAATGATCAGCCCCAGCATTTT

d_gene: -
j_gene: TRBJ2-3
abundance: -
v_gene: TRBV6-4
CDR3aa: CASSEWAGSTDTQYF
CDR3nt: TGTGCCAGCAGTGAATGGGCGGGGTCCACAGATACGCAGTATTTT

d_gene: -
j_gene: TRBJ1-2
abundance: -
v_gene: TRBV6-1
CDR3aa: CASSEWGSRARGYTF
CDR3nt: TGTGCCAGCAGTGAATGGGGCAGTAGGGCTCGGGGCTACACCTTC

d_gene: -
j_gene: TRBJ2-1
abundance: -
v_gene: TRBV4-1
CDR3aa: CASSQGLVGNEQFF
CDR3nt: TGCGCCAGCAGCCAAGGACTAGTGGGCAATGAGCAGTTCTTC

d_gene: -
j_gene: TRBJ2-7
abundance: -
v_gene: TRBV7-6
CDR3aa: CASSLPGGEQYF
CDR3nt: TGTGCCAGCAGCCTCCCCGGTGGCGAGCAGTACTTC

d_gene: -
j_gene: TRBJ2-3
abundance: -
v_gene: TRBV4-3
CDR3aa: CASSQVGPQRGTDTQYF
CDR3nt: TGCGCCAGCAGCCAAGTCGGTCCCCAGCGGGGCACAGATACGCAGTATTTT